The present TCR beta chain was sequenced within a study of blood T cells in healthy people across ages. The authors ran a second PCR of roughly 6 to 12 cycles using a sample-barcoded 5' primer and a J-beta primer mix. TCRdb redid the calling of the 5' RACE reads with MiXCR, one entry per CDR3 protein. The repertoire has 890,000 or so distinct CDR3 sequences, 60% to 80% of them found once; the top ten carry 28%. The CDR3 runs 15 residues. Germline values: CDR1 MNHEY, CDR2 SMNVEV (reference sequence). Trimming took 7 bases from V and 3 from J, leaving 16 bases between them. Source material: blood. The sequence was obtained from a man in his thirties or forties in good health. The gene calls are TRBV27 and TRBJ2-1, with a possible D match to TRBD2 (5 bases). DNA of the CDR3: TGTGCCAGCACACCGGCGGGCCAGAGCTACAATGAGCAGTTCTTC. As protein: CASTPAGQSYNEQFF.